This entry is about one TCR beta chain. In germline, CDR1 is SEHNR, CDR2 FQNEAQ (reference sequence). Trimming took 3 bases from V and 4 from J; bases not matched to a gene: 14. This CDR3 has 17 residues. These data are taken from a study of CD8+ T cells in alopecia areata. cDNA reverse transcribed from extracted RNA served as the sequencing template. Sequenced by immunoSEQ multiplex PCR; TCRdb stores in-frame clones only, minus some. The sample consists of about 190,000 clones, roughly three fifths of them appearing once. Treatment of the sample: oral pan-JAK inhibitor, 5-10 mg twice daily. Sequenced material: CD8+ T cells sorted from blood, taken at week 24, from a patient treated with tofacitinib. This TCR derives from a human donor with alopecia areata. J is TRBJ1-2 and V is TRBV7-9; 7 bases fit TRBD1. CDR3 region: CASSFGNPGGSVYGYTF. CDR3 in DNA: TGTGCCAGCAGCTTCGGGAACCCAGGGGGTAGCGTCTATGGCTACACCTTC.